These T cell receptor beta chains were read from a single sample in a study of cytomegalovirus exposure and HLA in healthy donors. Here immunoSEQ multiplex PCR was the method, and the copy in TCRdb shows in-frame clones only, minus some. The table lists roughly 40,000 clones, with roughly 8% in the top ten. Sequenced sample: PBMCs. These receptors all stem from a male donor in good health and CMV-seronegative. Both conserved end residues are trimmed from each CDR3.

TRBV6-5,TRBJ2-1,ASSYRTSAYNEQF
TRBV18,TRBJ2-5,ASSKDRETQY
TRBV4-1,TRBJ2-6,ASTPRGWRGTSGSGGANVLT
TRBV27,TRBJ1-5,ASSHTRPQH
TRBV7-9,TRBJ2-1,ASSRSGRVYNEQF
TRBV14,TRBJ1-1,ASSQERGTEAF
TRBV29-1,TRBJ1-3,SVELASGNTIY
TRBV9,TRBJ2-7,ASSVLSGSTYEQY
TRBV6-1,TRBJ2-1,ASTYGSGNEQF
TRBV30,TRBJ2-7,ACRAPAGQY
TRBV5-1,TRBJ2-2,ASSLMGTSGQNTGELF
TRBV30,TRBJ2-7,AWSVGGEYEQY
TRBV5-5,TRBJ2-5,ASSSKAGGLNSPGQETQY
TRBV19,TRBJ2-3,ASSGGGHPSTDTQY
TRBV4-1,TRBJ2-1,ASSPVKLGPEQF
TRBV6-1,TRBJ1-1,ASLIPGATYTEAF
TRBV5-1,TRBJ2-7,ASSRRGGGFSSYEQY
TRBV6-5,TRBJ2-2,ASSRGDRDTGELF
TRBV9,TRBJ2-2,ASSLRGELF
TRBV19,TRBJ1-3,ASRQGRNTIY
TRBV11-2,TRBJ2-1,ASSPSGRSEQF
TRBV9,TRBJ2-5,ASSVGDRGRETQY
TRBV11-3,TRBJ2-2,ASSLDLATGELF
TRBV30,TRBJ2-1,AWSRLAGDSEQF
TRBV9,TRBJ2-5,ASSDRLAGDETQY
TRBV27,TRBJ2-5,ASSQGQGVGETQY
TRBV6-5,TRBJ2-5,ASSWRGKSQETQY
TRBV6-1,TRBJ2-6,ASSDNSGANVLT
TRBV7-9,TRBJ1-2,ASSPTGNYGYT
TRBV10-3,TRBJ2-3,AISEGANTQY
TRBV18,TRBJ2-7,ASSPPRGGDKSYEQY
TRBV2,TRBJ2-4,ASRLPSDRAFSTKNIQY
TRBV30,TRBJ2-1,AWGYGLDQF
TRBV5-1,-,ASSLGQGATDEQY
TRBV6-1,TRBJ2-7,ASNTPGQGRSEQY
TRBV7-9,TRBJ1-1,ASRRTGTGGTEAF
TRBV28,TRBJ2-1,ASSPSGSGLSYNEQF
TRBV15,TRBJ2-5,ATIGDQETQY
TRBV27,TRBJ2-5,ASSLSRLAETQY
TRBV5-4,TRBJ2-7,ASSWTSGGSYEQY
TRBV5-8,TRBJ2-1,ASSRKAVSSYNEQF
TRBV6-1,TRBJ2-3,ASSETVPDTQY
TRBV27,TRBJ1-5,ASSLLPGNQPQH
TRBV7-9,TRBJ2-5,ASEEGETQY
TRBV6-1,TRBJ1-4,ASDRDRGEKLF
TRBV14,TRBJ2-3,ASSQEGGLAVGDTQY
TRBV4-1,TRBJ2-2,ASSQGRGAGELF
TRBV30,TRBJ2-3,AWSVRLRDRGPDTQY
TRBV4-2,TRBJ2-2,ASSPRGGGELF
TRBV4-1,TRBJ2-7,ASSHTTGTGGREQY
TRBV5-1,TRBJ2-3,ASSPGTGSTDTQY
TRBV20-1,TRBJ1-1,SAPLSGVAF
TRBV27,TRBJ2-7,ASRPGSLGTYLDEQY
TRBV19,TRBJ2-1,ASSKGAGGQF
TRBV9,TRBJ2-7,ASSPGGGFSYEQY